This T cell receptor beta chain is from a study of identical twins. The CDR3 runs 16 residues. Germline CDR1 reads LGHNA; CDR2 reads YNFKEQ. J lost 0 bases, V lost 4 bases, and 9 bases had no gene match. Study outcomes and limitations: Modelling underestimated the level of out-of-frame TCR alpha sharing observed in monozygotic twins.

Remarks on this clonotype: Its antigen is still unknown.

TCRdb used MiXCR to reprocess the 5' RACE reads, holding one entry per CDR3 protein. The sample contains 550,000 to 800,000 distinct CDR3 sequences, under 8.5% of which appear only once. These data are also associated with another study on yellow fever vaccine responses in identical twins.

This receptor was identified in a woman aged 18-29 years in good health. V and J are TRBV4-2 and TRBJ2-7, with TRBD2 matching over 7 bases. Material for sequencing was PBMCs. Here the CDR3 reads CASSPSLADYSYEQYF. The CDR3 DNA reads TGTGCCAGCAGCCCGAGCCTAGCGGATTACTCCTACGAGCAGTACTTC.